The clone carrying this TCR beta chain was counted a few times. The target antigen is unknown. This record comes from a study of T cells after yellow fever vaccination. About the study: Libraries from low-cell-number fractions were prepared with the SMART-Seq v4 Ultra Low Input RNA kit.

Overall study results and limits: Contaminants from the bulk population, in the form of abundant clonotypes, could be found in FACS-sorted repertoires. Reappearing after the booster were most of the clones from primary vaccination (roughly 96% CD4, approximately 88% CD8).

The CDR3 runs 16 residues. The germline CDR1 and CDR2 sequences are SGDLS and YYNGEE. V dropped 4 bases and J dropped 2; count of bases not matched to a gene: 5. As TCR cDNA was made by 5'RACE template switching, a universal primer site and UMIs were added. Each CDR3 protein is one row after TCRdb ran MiXCR on the 5' RACE reads. Of 620,000 or so distinct CDR3 sequences listed, roughly an eighth are singletons. Specimen: PBMCs, collected on the day of the yellow fever booster vaccination. The TCR sequence derives from a man aged 25 to 45 who received the YFV17D yellow fever vaccine. The rearrangement links TRBV9 to TRBJ2-6; 8 bases agree with TRBD1. The CDR3 spells CASSMDREAGANVLTF. The CDR3 DNA follows: TGTGCCAGCAGCATGGACAGGGAAGCTGGGGCCAACGTCCTGACTTTC.